The rows below give T cell receptor beta chains drawn from one sample of a study of blood T cell repertoires in COVID-19. Here immunoSEQ multiplex PCR was the method, and the copy in TCRdb shows in-frame clones only, minus some. This table has approximately 300,000 clones, 86% appearing once. Sequences were obtained from peripheral blood. The receptors derive from a woman in her forties or fifties with acute or convalescent COVID-19. CDR3s include the opening cysteine and the closing phenylalanine or tryptophan. D genes are given only for firm matches. Not all rows give a size; the values are once, few, many and, for expanded clones, a class.

CDR3aa	CDR3nt	abundance	v_gene	j_gene	d_gene
CASSGGTSGRGRGFRETQYF	TGTGCCAGTAGTGGGGGAACTAGCGGGAGGGGGCGAGGGTTTCGAGAGACCCAGTACTTC	.	TRBV19	TRBJ2-5	TRBD2
CASSPDTLGLFF	TGTGCTAGCAGCCCCGACACCTTGGGTCTGTTTTTT	.	TRBV7-7	TRBJ2-2	.
CASSLTPGQGGTEAFF	TGTGCCAGCAGCTTAACTCCCGGTCAAGGGGGCACTGAAGCTTTCTTT	once	TRBV7-3	TRBJ1-1	.
CASSLSGTANEKLFF	TGTGCCAGCAGCTTATCCGGGACAGCTAATGAAAAACTGTTTTTT	.	TRBV7-3	TRBJ1-4	TRBD1
CASSLFSGQETQYF	TGTGCCAGCAGCTTATTTTCGGGGCAAGAGACCCAGTACTTC	.	TRBV7-6	TRBJ2-5	.
CASAAGGGDFYEQYF	TGTGCCAGCGCAGCCGGGGGGGGAGATTTCTACGAGCAGTACTTC	once	TRBV6-5	TRBJ2-7	TRBD2
CASSTGQTQETQYF	TGTGCCAGCAGCACGGGACAGACACAAGAGACCCAGTACTTC	.	TRBV5-4	TRBJ2-5	TRBD1
CASSGPLGGRIRTGELFF	TGTGCCAGCAGCGGTCCTCTGGGTGGGAGAATAAGGACCGGGGAGCTGTTTTTT	.	TRBV11-3	TRBJ2-2	.
CASSLSVAEDEQYF	TGTGCCAGCAGCTTAAGCGTTGCAGAGGACGAGCAGTACTTC	.	TRBV7-9	TRBJ2-7	.
CAISELRSTEAFF	TGTGCCATCAGTGAGCTGAGGTCCACTGAAGCTTTCTTT	.	TRBV10-3	TRBJ1-1	.
CASSEGGRGHEKLFF	TGTGCCAGCAGTGAAGGAGGCAGGGGGCATGAAAAACTGTTTTTT	.	TRBV2	TRBJ1-4	TRBD1
CASSLAPGQPETQYF	TGCGCCAGCAGCTTGGCCCCGGGACAACCGGAGACCCAGTACTTC	once	TRBV5-1	TRBJ2-5	.
CASSPSSGRAENEQYF	TGTGCCAGCAGCCCCTCGAGCGGGAGGGCGGAAAACGAGCAGTACTTC	.	TRBV9	TRBJ2-7	TRBD2
CASSWDRGPYGYTF	TGTGCCAGCAGTTGGGACAGGGGGCCTTATGGCTACACCTTC	few	TRBV7-9	TRBJ1-2	TRBD1
CAISETGSTEAFF	TGTGCCATCAGTGAGACAGGATCCACTGAAGCTTTCTTT	.	TRBV10-3	TRBJ1-1	.
CASSQDGAGEPLYNEQFF	TGTGCCAGCAGCCAAGATGGAGCGGGAGAACCCCTATACAATGAGCAGTTCTTC	.	TRBV3-1/TRBV3-2	TRBJ2-1	TRBD2